The 17 T cell receptor beta chains below all came from one sample that was sequenced in a study of human T cells and chemical hapten exposure. TCRdb independently ran MiXCR on the RACE reads; one entry per CDR3 protein. The top ten hold approximately 1.7% of the sample, which has tens of thousands of distinct CDR3 sequences, over 9.5% seen once. The time point here: patch test 2, 6 weeks after DPC sensitization. The sample's treatment: therapeutic diphenylcyclopropenone sensitization with weekly scalp DPC. The sample consisted of whole blood, taken in connection with sensitization to the hapten diphenylcyclopropenone (DPC). Receptor source: a woman aged 45-60 years with alopecia areata. Some clones in this sample may be carry-over from other donors' samples.

Ten or more counts support this clonotype. The chain couples TRBV7-6 to TRBJ2-5; unclear D gene. The CDR3 totals 12 residues. The germline CDR1 and CDR2 sequences are SGHVS and FNYEAQ. V lost 5 bases and J lost 6, with 10 bases in between. The CDR3 bases are TGTGCCAGCAGCAACCAGTTGAAGACCCAGTACTTC. Its protein is CASSNQLKTQYF. Looking up the rest from reference TRBV7-6 and TRBJ2-5 gives the full variable domain: GAGVSQSPRYKVTKRGQDVALRCDPISGHVSLYWYRQALGQGPEFLTYFNYEAQQDKSGLPNDRFSAERPEGSISTLTIQRTEQRDSAMYRCASSNQLKTQYFGPGTRLLVL.

V is TRBV4-1 and J is TRBJ2-1, with 7 bases identical to TRBD1. V lost 4 bases to trimming and J lost 1 base; unmatched junction nucleotides: 7. The CDR3 is 16 residues long. CDR1 MGHRA and CDR2 YSYEKL come from the germline V gene. CDR3 nucleotides: TGCGCCAGCAGCCGAGGTCCGGACAGGTCCTACAATGAGCAGTTCTTC. Translated, it gives CASSRGPDRSYNEQFF.

The chain couples TRBV19 to TRBJ2-1; 7 bases fit TRBD2. Losses at the gene ends were 3 bases for V and 2 bases for J; bases not matched to a gene: 10. Germline values: CDR1 LNHDA, CDR2 SQIVND (reference sequence). The CDR3 is 17 residues long. The CDR3 sequence is CASSIEGSGLAYNEQFF. CDR3 DNA: TGTGCCAGTAGTATTGAAGGGTCCGGACTAGCCTACAATGAGCAGTTCTTC.

This clonotype has a count of ten or more. V and J are TRBV5-5 and TRBJ2-7; D may be TRBD1 (7 bases). V gave up 3 bases and J gave up 0 bases, with 10 bases separating them. The CDR3 loop spans 14 amino acids. The germline gives CDR1 SGHKS, CDR2 YYEKEE (reference sequence). The CDR3 DNA follows: TGTGCCAGCAGCTGGGGGGACAGCTCCTACGAGCAGTACTTC. This gives the protein CASSWGDSSYEQYF.

V is TRBV5-1 and J is TRBJ2-1; TRBD2 is a possible D gene (5 bases). Germline values: CDR1 SGHRS, CDR2 YFSETQ. V shed 4 bases and J shed 0 bases, with 14 bases lying between them. The CDR3 extends over 16 amino acids. CDR3 bases: TGCGCCAGCAGCCACCGGACTGCGAGCTCCTACAATGAGCAGTTCTTC. This encodes CASSHRTASSYNEQFF.

In this sample, this clonotype turned up many times. V usage is TRBV6-6 and J usage is TRBJ1-2; D may be TRBD1 (6 bases). This CDR3 has 16 residues. In germline, CDR1 is MNHNY, CDR2 SVGAGI (reference sequence). V was clipped by 6 bases and J by 8 bases, with 25 bases between them. The CDR3 DNA sequence: TGTGCCAGCAGCTATATTGCCGCACCCAAGGGGGGGGGCTACACCTTC. Amino acid sequence: CASSYIAAPKGGGYTF.

This clonotype was found many times. This chain joins TRBV13 and TRBJ2-7; D is possibly TRBD1 (6 bases). Germline V gives CDR1 PRHDT, CDR2 FYEKMQ (reference sequence). The V gene lost 1 base and the J gene lost 7 bases, with 11 bases spanning the gap. The CDR3 length is 13 residues. This chain's CDR3 is CASSLANREEQYF. CDR3 sequence (DNA): TGTGCCAGCAGCTTAGCCAACAGGGAAGAGCAGTACTTC.

In this sample, this clonotype turned up many times. The chain employs TRBV19 and TRBJ1-5; 8 nucleotides agree with TRBD1. The CDR3 consists of 15 residues. The germline CDR1 and CDR2 sequences are LNHDA and SQIVND (reference sequence). V shed 7 bases, J shed 4 bases, and the junction held 9 bases outside the gene matches. CDR3 DNA sequence: TGTGCCAGTACCCCAGGACAGGGAAGTAATCAGCCCCAGCATTTT. This encodes CASTPGQGSNQPQHF.

This clonotype was picked up many times. The chain links TRBV4-3 to TRBJ1-5; D is uncertain. This CDR3 is 14 amino acids long. The V gene lost 0 bases and the J gene lost 0 bases, with 3 bases spanning the gap. Looked up from germline, CDR1 is LGHNA and CDR2 is YSLEER. The CDR3 here is CASSQDSSNQPQHF. For the CDR3, the DNA is TGCGCCAGCAGCCAAGACAGTAGCAATCAGCCCCAGCATTTT.

The V and J genes are TRBV7-2 and TRBJ1-2; 7 bases agree with TRBD1. V lost 2 bases to trimming and J lost 6 bases; unmatched junction nucleotides: 3. Germline V gene data show CDR1 as SGHTA and CDR2 as FQGNSA. CDR3 length: 13 amino acids. In DNA, the CDR3 is TGTGCCAGCAGCTTAATGACAGGGAATGGCTACACCTTC. Protein sequence: CASSLMTGNGYTF.

Ten or more counts support this clonotype. This sequence joins TRBV10-2 and TRBJ2-3; 11 bases map to TRBD2. The V segment lost 6 bases and the J segment 6 bases; nucleotides outside the gene matches: 8. CDR3 length equals 15 residues. Germline-derived CDR1 and CDR2 are WSHSY and SAAADI. For the CDR3, the DNA is TGCGCCAGCAGGGAGACTAGCGGGGTGCACGATACGCAGTATTTT. This gives the protein CASRETSGVHDTQYF.

This clonotype was counted many times. CDR3 in DNA: TGTGCCAGCAGCCGTTTACTAGCGGGAGTTCACGAGCAGTACTTC. Amino acid sequence: CASSRLLAGVHEQYF. The V call is TRBV3-1, the J call TRBJ2-7, with TRBD2 matching 11 bases. Germline values: CDR1 LGHDT, CDR2 YNNKEL (reference sequence). Germline trimming cut 4 bases from V and 5 bases from J; bases unmatched to any gene: 7. This CDR3 has 15 amino acids.

The chain joins TRBV6-1 to TRBJ1-5, with D hard to call. Germline CDR1 MNHNS, CDR2 SASEGT. Trimming removed 4 bases at V and 0 bases at J, with 7 bases between. The CDR3 is made up of 14 amino acids. CDR3 amino acids: CASSGRFSNQPQHF. DNA of the CDR3: TGTGCCAGCAGTGGCCGCTTTAGCAATCAGCCCCAGCATTTT.

About this clonotype itself: The junction does not match germline at one end; this may be a read error. The J gene is TRBJ2-3, the V gene TRBV6-2 or TRBV6-3, with D tentatively TRBD2 (5 bases). This CDR3 has 15 residues. Looked up from germline, CDR1 is MNHEY and CDR2 is SVGEGT. The CDR3 protein is CASGYSTTSTDTQYF. The CDR3 DNA reads as TGTGCCAGCGGTTACTCGACTACCAGCACAGATACGCAGTATTTT.

This clonotype was seen repeatedly, ten times or more. The chain recombines TRBV18 with TRBJ1-5, with D possibly matching TRBD1 (5 bases). The length of the CDR3 is 14 residues. V dropped 0 bases and J dropped 6 bases, with 9 bases sitting between them. Looked up from germline, CDR1 is KGHSH and CDR2 is LQKENI. The DNA of the CDR3 is TGTGCCAGCTCACCACCGGGGGGGGGTCAGCCCCAGCATTTT. Protein product: CASSPPGGGQPQHF.

Ten or more counts support this clonotype. The rearrangement links TRBV28 to TRBJ1-2; TRBD1 is a possible D gene (6 bases). The V and J ends lost 4 bases and 5 bases respectively, with 11 bases between them. CDR1 is MDHEN, CDR2 SYDVKM, per germline. The CDR3 has 13 amino acids. CDR3 sequence reads: CASSSGTPYGYTF. Here the CDR3 DNA reads TGTGCCAGCAGTTCCGGGACACCATATGGCTACACCTTC.

This clonotype has at least ten counts. DNA of the CDR3: TGTGCCAGTAGTACGGATTCGACAGGGTTTCAGCCCCAGCATTTT. It codes for CASSTDSTGFQPQHF. The chain uses TRBV19 and TRBJ1-5; the match to TRBD1 covers 7 bases. V shed 4 bases and J 6 bases; nucleotides not matched to a gene: 9. The germline CDR1 and CDR2 sequences are LNHDA and SQIVND (reference sequence). The CDR3 has 15 amino acids.